A single sample is the source of the 14 T cell receptor beta chains below, sequenced in a study of shared clonotypes between healthy human individuals. The protocol was immunoSEQ multiplex PCR, while the TCRdb copy is restricted to in-frame clones and leaves out a portion. The sample holds 400,000 to 550,000 clones; about 80% are singletons and the top ten take roughly 12%. What was sequenced was PBMCs. The receptors shown here come from a woman aged 35 to 49 in good health. Some clones in this sample may be carry-over from other donors' samples.

This clone showed up just a few times. The chain has TRBV6-4 and TRBJ1-5; 9 bases map to TRBD1. Per germline, CDR1 MRHNA and CDR2 SNTAGT. The CDR3 covers 14 residues. Trimming took 6 bases from V and 8 from J; bases not matched to a gene: 8. The CDR3, as DNA: TGTGCCAGCAGCCCTACAGGGGGCGGGGAGCCCCAGCATTTT. It yields the protein CASSPTGGGEPQHF.

The chain uses TRBV5-4 and TRBJ2-7; 7 bases are shared with TRBD1. Germline V gene sequence: CDR1 SGHNT, CDR2 YYREEE (reference sequence). V lost 4 bases and J lost 0; bases outside the gene matches: 7. The CDR3 is 15 residues long. The CDR3 DNA is TGTGCCAGCAGCCCAACAGGGGACAGCTCCTACGAGCAGTACTTC. It translates to CASSPTGDSSYEQYF.

A remark on this clone: One junction end disagrees with the germline gene, perhaps due to a read error. The chain carries TRBV7-7 and TRBJ2-7, with D possibly TRBD2 on 5 matching bases. Germline V gives CDR1 SSHAT, CDR2 FNYEAQ (reference sequence). The CDR3 spans 17 residues. The DNA for the CDR3 is TGTGCTAGCAGCTTAGAGGGTCAGCGGATGAGCTCCTACGAGCAGCACTTC. Its protein is CASSLEGQRMSSYEQHF.

The chain couples TRBV7-2 to TRBJ2-2; the D gene is possibly TRBD1 (7 bases). The germline V gene has CDR1 SGHTA and CDR2 FQGNSA. The V and J ends lost 4 bases and 8 bases respectively, with 17 bases between them. The CDR3 has 15 residues. The CDR3 reads CASSWGSGGFGELFF. The CDR3 DNA sequence: TGTGCCAGCAGCTGGGGGTCAGGGGGGTTTGGGGAGCTGTTTTTT.

This chain uses TRBV9 with TRBJ2-3, with a possible D match to TRBD2 (5 bases). The germline V and J ends were trimmed by 2 bases and 3 bases, with 16 bases remaining between them. CDR1 SGDLS and CDR2 YYNGEE come from the germline V gene. The CDR3 totals 16 residues. In DNA, the CDR3 is TGTGCCAGCAGCGTCAATAGCCAAAGGGAGACAGATACGCAGTATTTT. This translates into CASSVNSQRETDTQYF.

The rearrangement links TRBV28 to TRBJ2-1; 8 bases fit TRBD2. Germline V lookup: CDR1 MDHEN, CDR2 SYDVKM. The CDR3 extends over 15 amino acids. J was trimmed by 2 bases and V by 9 bases; bases with no gene match: 9. The CDR3 region has the DNA TGTGCCAGTACCTACCCGGGACTAGCCTACAATGAGCAGTTCTTC. Protein product: CASTYPGLAYNEQFF.

The V gene is TRBV5-4, the J gene TRBJ1-2; 11 positions agree with TRBD1. The CDR3 covers 16 residues. Germline-derived CDR1 and CDR2 are SGHNT and YYREEE (reference sequence). Trimming cost V 4 bases and J 0 bases; bases outside gene matches: 5. The CDR3 sequence is CASSPGQGATNYGYTF. The CDR3 bases are TGTGCCAGCAGCCCAGGACAGGGGGCGACTAACTATGGCTACACCTTC.

The chain carries TRBV5-8 and TRBJ1-1; 7 bases are shared with TRBD1. The V and J ends lost 4 bases and 0 bases, in that order; junction bases with no gene match: 3. Germline V gene data show CDR1 as SGHTS and CDR2 as YDEGEE. The CDR3 length is 14 residues. CDR3: CASSRDSLNTEAFF. In nucleotides, the CDR3 is TGTGCCAGCAGCCGGGACAGTTTGAACACTGAAGCTTTCTTT.

The table lists this clone with many counts. CDR3 region: CASSHNVETAYEQYF. The CDR3 DNA reads as TGTGCCAGCAGCCACAACGTTGAGACAGCCTACGAGCAGTACTTC. The rearrangement joins TRBV4-2 to TRBJ2-5; D might be TRBD1 (5 bases). The J call may be mistaken, given a closer DNA end match to TRBJ2-7. Germline lookup yields CDR1 LGHNA and CDR2 YNFKEQ. The CDR3 consists of 15 residues.

The chain is built from TRBV5-6 and TRBJ2-2; TRBD2 aligns across 11 bases. The V gene end was trimmed by 4 bases and the J gene end by 7 bases; junction bases not matched to a gene: 3. This CDR3 is 14 amino acids long. Germline values: CDR1 SGHDT, CDR2 YYEEEE. The CDR3 region is CASSTSGRGGELFF. In DNA form, the CDR3 reads TGTGCCAGCAGCACTAGCGGGAGAGGCGGGGAGCTGTTTTTT.

The chain joins TRBV7-2 to TRBJ2-7; D perhaps matches TRBD1 (5 bases). In germline, CDR1 is SGHTA, CDR2 FQGNSA. Between the trimmed V and J ends, which lost 2 bases and 6 bases, there was a span of 14 bases. CDR3 length: 14 amino acids. The CDR3, as DNA: TGTGCCAGCAGCTTAAGGGGTCAGGGTTCCGAGCAGTACTTC. This sequence encodes CASSLRGQGSEQYF.

The chain links TRBV7-3 to TRBJ2-5, with D perhaps TRBD1 or TRBD2 (5 bases each). Trimming took 2 bases from V and 7 from J, leaving 11 bases between them. Looked up from germline, CDR1 is SGHTA and CDR2 is FQGTGA. The CDR3 runs to 13 residues. Written as DNA, the CDR3 is TGTGCCAGCAGCTTACGCAGAGGGACGACCCAGTACTTC. This sequence encodes CASSLRRGTTQYF.

The chain links TRBV11-2 to TRBJ2-7, with D unresolved. This CDR3 has 14 residues. Per germline, CDR1 SGHAT and CDR2 FQNNGV. V was pared by 4 bases and J by 2 bases, with 12 bases between. In nucleotides, the CDR3 is TGTGCCAGCAGCTGGGCCGCGGCCCCCTACGAGCAGTACTTC. Its translation is CASSWAAAPYEQYF.

This chain joins TRBV5-5 and TRBJ2-5; D may correspond to TRBD1 or TRBD2 (6 bases each). Germline V gives CDR1 SGHKS, CDR2 YYEKEE (reference sequence). V lost 2 bases and J 2 bases, leaving 10 bases between the germline ends. CDR3 length equals 14 residues. CDR3 DNA sequence: TGTGCCAGCAGCTTACAGGGACTTCAAGAGACCCAGTACTTC. Amino acids: CASSLQGLQETQYF.